Shown below are 10 T cell receptor beta chains from a single sample sequenced in a study of control samples from healthy donors and cancer patients. The repertoire was sequenced with immunoSEQ multiplex PCR; TCRdb's copy has only in-frame clones and lacks some. The sample has about 120,000 clones, approximately 88% seen once. Sequencing was done on a sample of blood. Receptors were obtained from a man aged 40-55 years in good health.

The table lists this clone with a few counts. The chain combines TRBV5-8 with TRBJ2-7, with D possibly being TRBD1 (6 bases). V lost 3 bases and J 1 base, leaving 11 bases between the germline ends. The CDR3 runs 14 residues. Germline assignment: CDR1 SGHTS and CDR2 YDEGEE. In nucleotides, the CDR3 is TGTGCCAGCAGCTATGGGGACATTTCCTACGAGCAGTACTTC. This codes for CASSYGDISYEQYF.

J is TRBJ1-2 and V is TRBV29-1; 7 bases align to TRBD1. Germline V gene lookup returns CDR1 SQVTM and CDR2 ANQGSEA. With V trimmed by 5 bases and J by 7 bases, 16 bases remained unmatched. The CDR3 length is 15 residues. The CDR3 loop is CSVTRDRRSGGGYTF. In nucleotides, the CDR3 is TGCAGCGTTACCCGGGACAGAAGGTCGGGAGGTGGCTACACCTTC. Filled out from reference TRBV29-1 and TRBJ1-2, the complete variable domain reads SAVISQKPSRDICQRGTSLTIQCQVDSQVTMMFWYRQQPGQSLTLIATANQGSEATYESGFVIDKFPISRPNLTFSTLTVSNMSPEDSSIYLCSVTRDRRSGGGYTFGSGTRLTVV.

The chain has TRBV7-3 and TRBJ1-2; D gene ambiguous. The CDR3 length is 13 residues. V was shortened by 3 bases and J by 4 bases, with 9 bases between the two germline ends. Germline assignment: CDR1 SGHTA and CDR2 FQGTGA. The CDR3, as DNA: TGTGCCAGCAGCTTCCCTGGTGGCTATGGCTACACCTTC. Translated, it gives CASSFPGGYGYTF.

The chain employs TRBV7-8 and TRBJ2-7; tentative D call: TRBD1 (6 bases). This CDR3 has 15 amino acids. Trimming cost V 4 bases and J 0 bases, with 13 bases left between them. Germline values: CDR1 SGHVS, CDR2 FQNEAQ. CDR3 coding DNA: TGTGCCAGCAGCTCATGGGACACCTACTCCTACGAGCAGTACTTC. Translation gives CASSSWDTYSYEQYF.

The chain links TRBV7-9 to TRBJ1-2; the D gene is possibly TRBD1 (6 bases). CDR3 size: 17 residues. Looked up from germline, CDR1 is SEHNR and CDR2 is FQNEAQ (reference sequence). Deletions cut 4 bases from V and 4 bases from J, with 22 bases between. The CDR3 coding sequence is TGTGCCAGCAGCTCAAAGGGGGGCAACAGAACTAGCTATGGCTACACCTTC. Its translation is CASSSKGGNRTSYGYTF.

DNA for the CDR3: TGTGCCACCAGTGATACTAGCGGGGGGGCGAATGAGCAGTTCTTC. This sequence encodes CATSDTSGGANEQFF. The chain couples TRBV24-1 to TRBJ2-1; 13 nucleotides agree with TRBD2. This CDR3 has 15 amino acids. Germline V CDR1 and CDR2: KGHDR, SFDVKD. Unmatched junction bases numbered 2, after V lost 3 bases and J lost 7 bases.

This clone was seen more than once but under ten times. The J gene is TRBJ2-1, the V gene TRBV24-1; D possibly corresponds to TRBD2 (6 bases). The CDR3 covers 12 residues. The V gene lost 4 bases and the J gene lost 10 bases, with 10 bases spanning the gap. In germline, CDR1 is KGHDR, CDR2 SFDVKD. The CDR3 region is CATSEFRGEQFF. The DNA for the CDR3 is TGTGCCACCAGTGAATTTCGGGGGGAGCAGTTCTTC.

The chain recombines TRBV7-9 with TRBJ1-2; no reliable D call. The CDR3 covers 15 residues. Germline V gives CDR1 SEHNR, CDR2 FQNEAQ (reference sequence). Trimming cost V 8 bases and J 1 base, with 17 bases left between them. The chain's CDR3 is CASLDYPRGNYGYTF. The CDR3 coding sequence is TGTGCCAGCTTAGACTACCCCCGGGGTAACTATGGCTACACCTTC.

J is TRBJ2-1 and V is TRBV10-2, with 13 bases that match TRBD2. This CDR3 is 19 amino acids long. V lost 0 bases, J lost 0 bases, and 5 bases stayed unmatched. CDR1 and CDR2 (germline): WSHSY, SAAADI. The CDR3: CASSESRLAGGYSYNEQFF. The CDR3, as DNA: TGCGCCAGCAGTGAGTCTAGACTAGCGGGGGGATACTCCTACAATGAGCAGTTCTTC.

The chain is built from TRBV19 and TRBJ1-5, with D tentatively TRBD1 (5 bases). The CDR3 spans 14 residues. Germline CDR1 LNHDA, CDR2 SQIVND (reference sequence). V was shortened by 4 bases and J by 0 bases, with 7 bases between the two germline ends. CDR3 DNA sequence: TGTGCCAGTAGTACCCAGGGTAGCAATCAGCCCCAGCATTTT. This gives the protein CASSTQGSNQPQHF.